The 10 T cell receptor beta chains below were found in one sample sequenced in a study of blood T cell repertoires in COVID-19. Measured with immunoSEQ multiplex PCR; TCRdb has only the in-frame clones, and not every one. The table lists more than 130,000 clones, 70% to 85% of them singletons, with approximately 9% in the top ten. Material: peripheral blood. The receptors derive from a woman aged 80 or over in a cohort sampled during active or convalescent COVID-19.

J is TRBJ1-1 and V is TRBV6-2 or TRBV6-3; TRBD1 is a possible D gene (5 bases). The germline V and J ends were trimmed by 6 bases and 5 bases, with 16 bases remaining between them. Germline loops: CDR1 MNHEY, CDR2 SVGEGT. There are 14 residues in the CDR3. The CDR3 DNA reads TGTGCCAGCAGCCGGGGGGGGTCGTGGACTGAAGCTTTCTTT. Protein sequence: CASSRGGSWTEAFF.

V gene TRBV18 combines with J gene TRBJ1-3; maybe TRBD1 (6 bases). CDR1 is KGHSH and CDR2 is LQKENI in the germline V gene. Deletions cut 4 bases from V and 0 bases from J, with 10 bases between. The CDR3 sequence is 15 residues long. The CDR3 spells CASSLTDSSGNTIYF. CDR3 DNA: TGTGCCAGCTCACTTACGGACAGCTCTGGAAACACCATATATTTT.

This clone occurred once. The V gene is TRBV5-1, the J gene TRBJ2-1, with D possibly being TRBD2 (7 bases). Germline assignment: CDR1 SGHRS and CDR2 YFSETQ. Trimming cost V 5 bases and J 5 bases, with 14 bases left between them. The CDR3 is made up of 14 amino acids. This CDR3 reads CASRVGAGDNEQFF. In DNA, the CDR3 is TGCGCCAGCAGAGTGGGGGCGGGAGACAATGAGCAGTTCTTC.

Remarks on this clone: Compared with germline, one end of the junction differs, possibly owing to a read error. This sequence joins TRBV2 and TRBJ2-3, with TRBD1 identical over 9 bases. The CDR3 totals 12 residues. Germline CDR1 SNHLY, CDR2 FYNNEI. The CDR3 DNA is TGTGCCAGCAGTCGGGACAGGGATAAGCAGTATTTT. Protein: CASSRDRDKQYF.

The V call is TRBV2, the J call TRBJ2-1, with TRBD2 identical over 13 bases. CDR1 SNHLY and CDR2 FYNNEI come from the germline V gene. There are 15 residues in the CDR3. Trimming at V came to 4 bases and at J to 4 bases, leaving 1 base not matched to a gene. The CDR3 region is CASSGLAGGYNEQFF. In DNA, the CDR3 is TGTGCCAGCAGTGGACTAGCGGGGGGATACAATGAGCAGTTCTTC.

The chain links TRBV5-8 to TRBJ2-3; no clear D gene. The CDR3 consists of 14 residues. Germline CDR1 and CDR2: SGHTS and YDEGEE. The V end lost 0 bases, the J end lost 2 bases, and 7 bases lay between the germline ends. The chain's CDR3 is CASSLELATDTQYF. CDR3 in DNA: TGTGCCAGCAGCTTGGAGTTAGCCACAGATACGCAGTATTTT.

CDR3 bases: TGTGCCAGCAGCCAAGATCCAGCGGAACAAGAGACCCAGTACTTC. Translating gives CASSQDPAEQETQYF. This chain uses TRBV3-1 (or the pseudogene TRBV3-2) with TRBJ2-5, with TRBD2 as a possible D gene (5 bases). From germline, CDR1 is LGHDT and CDR2 YNNKEL (reference sequence). The CDR3 extends over 15 amino acids. Trimming cost V 0 bases and J 2 bases, with 10 bases left between them.

The CDR3 here is CAIHTGVSYEQYF. As DNA, the CDR3 is TGTGCCATCCATACGGGGGTCTCCTACGAGCAGTACTTC. The chain carries TRBV24-1 and TRBJ2-7; weak D call: TRBD2 (6 bases). Germline CDR1 is KGHDR and CDR2 is SFDVKD. This CDR3 comprises 13 residues. Trimming shortened V by 11 bases and J by 0 bases, and 13 bases separated the two germline ends.

The V and J genes are TRBV7-9 and TRBJ1-2; D remains unclear. Trimming pared 1 base from V and 7 bases from J, leaving 4 bases between. This CDR3 region has 11 residues. Germline V gene lookup returns CDR1 SEHNR and CDR2 FQNEAQ (reference sequence). The CDR3 coding sequence is TGTGCCAGCAGCTTAGGGCTTGGCTACACCTTC. It specifies CASSLGLGYTF.

The chain employs TRBV7-3 and TRBJ1-3; maybe TRBD1 (5 bases). Deletions cut 5 bases from V and 2 bases from J, with 16 bases between. CDR3 length: 16 amino acids. In germline, CDR1 is SGHTA, CDR2 FQGTGA. CDR3 region: CASSPGGKGAGNTIYF. In nucleotides, the CDR3 is TGTGCCAGCAGCCCGGGGGGGAAAGGCGCTGGAAACACCATATATTTT. The full variable domain, in which reference TRBV7-3 and TRBJ1-3 provide the parts outside the CDR3, is GAGVSQTPSNKVTEKGKYVELRCDPISGHTALYWYRQSLGQGPEFLIYFQGTGAADDSGLPNDRFFAVRPEGSVSTLKIQRTERGDSAVYLCASSPGGKGAGNTIYFGEGSWLTVV.